This is a list of T cell receptor beta chains from one sample in a study of CD8+CD57+ T cells in acquired aplastic anemia. TCRdb re-analysed the reads in MiXCR, keeping a single row per CDR3 protein. The sample contains some 92,000 distinct CDR3 sequences, around two thirds of which appear only once. Sequenced input: sorted CD4+, CD8+, or CD8+CD57+ T cells (not recorded which) from PBMCs. The receptors stem from a human donor with aplastic anemia. CDR3s include the opening cysteine and the closing phenylalanine or tryptophan. The D gene is left open where the match is weak. Size values are once, few and many counts, or a class for expanded clones, and some rows have none.

CDR3 DNA: TGCAGCGTTGTAGGGACTAGCGGTACCTACGAGCAGTACTTC; CDR3 protein: CSVVGTSGTYEQYF; D gene: TRBD2; V gene: TRBV29-1; clone size: .; J gene: TRBJ2-7
CDR3 DNA: TGTGCCAGCAGTGAAGCGCGCAGGTTATCCTACGAGCAGTACTTC; CDR3 protein: CASSEARRLSYEQYF; D gene: .; V gene: TRBV6-1; clone size: .; J gene: TRBJ2-7
CDR3 DNA: TGTGCCAGCAGCGTAAGGTCGCGGGGCACAGATACGCAGTATTTT; CDR3 protein: CASSVRSRGTDTQYF; D gene: .; V gene: TRBV9; clone size: .; J gene: TRBJ2-3
CDR3 DNA: TGCAGCGTTCGACTAGCGGGAGGGCCAGTGCAGTACTTC; CDR3 protein: CSVRLAGGPVQYF; D gene: TRBD2; V gene: TRBV29-1; clone size: .; J gene: TRBJ2-7
CDR3 DNA: TGTGCCAGCGGATCTGAGACAGGGTGCTTC; CDR3 protein: CASGSETGCF; D gene: TRBD1; V gene: TRBV2; clone size: .; J gene: TRBJ2-7
CDR3 DNA: TGTGCCAGCAAGGGACAGGACTCCTACGAGCAGTACTTC; CDR3 protein: CASKGQDSYEQYF; D gene: TRBD1; V gene: TRBV2; clone size: few; J gene: TRBJ2-7
CDR3 DNA: TGCAGTGCTTACCGGGACACTAACTACGAGCAGTACTTC; CDR3 protein: CSAYRDTNYEQYF; D gene: .; V gene: TRBV20-1; clone size: .; J gene: TRBJ2-7
CDR3 DNA: TGTGCCAGCAGCTTAGAAGGAGGGGGTGGCTACACCTTC; CDR3 protein: CASSLEGGGGYTF; D gene: .; V gene: TRBV7-6; clone size: .; J gene: TRBJ1-2
CDR3 DNA: TGTGCCAGCAGTTTTCCAGGGACGGGGACTGAAGCTTTCTTT; CDR3 protein: CASSFPGTGTEAFF; D gene: .; V gene: TRBV2; clone size: .; J gene: TRBJ1-1
CDR3 DNA: TGTGCCACCCGGATGACTAGCGGGAACCAAGAGACCCAGTACTTC; CDR3 protein: CATRMTSGNQETQYF; D gene: TRBD2; V gene: TRBV25-1; clone size: few; J gene: TRBJ2-5
CDR3 DNA: TGCGCCAGCAGTGGGACTAGCGACTCGGTGGAACTGTTTTTT; CDR3 protein: CASSGTSDSVELFF; D gene: TRBD2; V gene: TRBV10-1; clone size: .; J gene: TRBJ2-2
CDR3 DNA: TGTGCCAGCAGCTTTCGTGCAGACTCACCCACAGATACGCAGTATTTT; CDR3 protein: CASSFRADSPTDTQYF; D gene: .; V gene: TRBV11-2; clone size: .; J gene: TRBJ2-3
CDR3 DNA: TGTGCCATCAGTGAGTCCGTGACTAGCGACGGTTCCCCAGATACGCAGTATTTT; CDR3 protein: CAISESVTSDGSPDTQYF; D gene: TRBD2; V gene: TRBV10-3; clone size: .; J gene: TRBJ2-3
CDR3 DNA: TGTGCCAGCAGTGTAAGGGCGGAGGGGGGCCAAGAGACCCAGTACTTC; CDR3 protein: CASSVRAEGGQETQYF; D gene: .; V gene: TRBV6-4; clone size: medium-sized; J gene: TRBJ2-5
CDR3 DNA: TGCGCCAGCAGTGATCGGACTAGCGGGAGAGGGGCGGATACGCAGTATTTT; CDR3 protein: CASSDRTSGRGADTQYF; D gene: TRBD2; V gene: TRBV10-1; clone size: .; J gene: TRBJ2-3
CDR3 DNA: TGTGCCAGCAGCGCAGCGGGCTACGAGCAGTACTTC; CDR3 protein: CASSAAGYEQYF; D gene: .; V gene: TRBV9; clone size: few; J gene: TRBJ2-7
CDR3 DNA: TGTGCCAGCAGCCAAGATTCGGGTTCTGGAAACACCATATATTTT; CDR3 protein: CASSQDSGSGNTIYF; D gene: .; V gene: TRBV3-1; clone size: .; J gene: TRBJ1-3
CDR3 DNA: TGTGCCAGCAGTGAATCGGGGGGGCGGTTCTACAATGAGCAGTTCTTC; CDR3 protein: CASSESGGRFYNEQFF; D gene: TRBD2; V gene: TRBV2; clone size: many; J gene: TRBJ2-1
CDR3 DNA: TGTGCCAGTTCACATAGCAATCAGCCCCAGCATTTT; CDR3 protein: CASSHSNQPQHF; D gene: .; V gene: TRBV19; clone size: few; J gene: TRBJ1-5
CDR3 DNA: TGCGCCAGCAGTGAGTCGAGGACTAGCCAAGAGACCCAGTACTTC; CDR3 protein: CASSESRTSQETQYF; D gene: TRBD2; V gene: TRBV10-2; clone size: few; J gene: TRBJ2-5
CDR3 DNA: TGCAGTGCTAGATCCTCCACGGGACTAGTAGAGACCCAGTACTTC; CDR3 protein: CSARSSTGLVETQYF; D gene: TRBD2; V gene: TRBV20-1; clone size: .; J gene: TRBJ2-5
CDR3 DNA: TGCAGCGTGAGACAGAGACCAGACTATGGCTACACCTTC; CDR3 protein: CSVRQRPDYGYTF; D gene: .; V gene: TRBV29-1; clone size: .; J gene: TRBJ1-2
CDR3 DNA: TGTGCCAGCAGCAACCAGGGGGGGACGCAGTATTTT; CDR3 protein: CASSNQGGTQYF; D gene: .; V gene: TRBV7-9; clone size: .; J gene: TRBJ2-3
CDR3 DNA: TGTGCCAGCAGCATTTGGGCGGGTGTGGGGGTCTCGTACGAGCAGTACTTC; CDR3 protein: CASSIWAGVGVSYEQYF; D gene: .; V gene: TRBV27; clone size: many; J gene: TRBJ2-7
CDR3 DNA: TGCGCCAGCAGTGAGGAGGGCCTCAAAGAGACCCAGTACTTC; CDR3 protein: CASSEEGLKETQYF; D gene: .; V gene: TRBV10-1; clone size: .; J gene: TRBJ2-5
CDR3 DNA: TGTGCCAGCAGCGTAGGACAGGGAAATTCACCCCTCCACTTT; CDR3 protein: CASSVGQGNSPLHF; D gene: TRBD1; V gene: TRBV9; clone size: once; J gene: TRBJ1-6
CDR3 DNA: TGTGCCAGCACCCTGGACGGAAGCTCCTACGAGCAGTACTTC; CDR3 protein: CASTLDGSSYEQYF; D gene: .; V gene: TRBV5-4; clone size: .; J gene: TRBJ2-7
CDR3 DNA: TGCAGTGCTCCGGGACAGGGAGTGGCCGAGCAGTACTTC; CDR3 protein: CSAPGQGVAEQYF; D gene: TRBD1; V gene: TRBV20-1; clone size: .; J gene: TRBJ2-7
CDR3 DNA: TGTGCCACCAGCAGAGAAAGGGGGCGCGGCTATGGCTACACCTTC; CDR3 protein: CATSRERGRGYGYTF; D gene: TRBD1; V gene: TRBV15; clone size: few; J gene: TRBJ1-2
CDR3 DNA: TGTGCCAGTAGTATCGACAGGGATTCACCCCTCCACTTT; CDR3 protein: CASSIDRDSPLHF; D gene: TRBD1; V gene: TRBV19; clone size: .; J gene: TRBJ1-6
CDR3 DNA: TGTGCCAGCAGTTCCGAAACTGAAGCTTTCTTT; CDR3 protein: CASSSETEAFF; D gene: .; V gene: TRBV6-5; clone size: .; J gene: TRBJ1-1
CDR3 DNA: TGTGCCACCAGTGACCCGGGACTTGAAGAGACCCAGTACTTC; CDR3 protein: CATSDPGLEETQYF; D gene: .; V gene: TRBV24-1; clone size: .; J gene: TRBJ2-5
CDR3 DNA: TGCAGCGTCCAAGTAGGGACAGTGAGCTACGAGCAGTACTTC; CDR3 protein: CSVQVGTVSYEQYF; D gene: TRBD1; V gene: TRBV29-1; clone size: few; J gene: TRBJ2-7
CDR3 DNA: TGTGCCAGCAGCGTAGTCGGCAACGCGGTCAATGAGCAGTTCTTC; CDR3 protein: CASSVVGNAVNEQFF; D gene: .; V gene: TRBV9; clone size: .; J gene: TRBJ2-1
CDR3 DNA: TGTGCCAGCAGCTTATCCCCAGCGGCCTCCTACAATGAGCAGTTCTTC; CDR3 protein: CASSLSPAASYNEQFF; D gene: .; V gene: TRBV7-8; clone size: once; J gene: TRBJ2-1
CDR3 DNA: TGTGCCAGCAGTGAACGGGGCATAGCGGGAGAGCAGTTCTTC; CDR3 protein: CASSERGIAGEQFF; D gene: TRBD2; V gene: TRBV2; clone size: few; J gene: TRBJ2-1
CDR3 DNA: TGTGCCAGCAGTGAAGCTCCACAGGGGCTAGCGGGAGTCACCTTCTACGAGCAGTACTTC; CDR3 protein: CASSEAPQGLAGVTFYEQYF; D gene: TRBD2; V gene: TRBV2; clone size: .; J gene: TRBJ2-7
CDR3 DNA: TGTGCCACCAGTGATTTGGAAAGGGACAACAATGAGCAGTTCTTC; CDR3 protein: CATSDLERDNNEQFF; D gene: .; V gene: TRBV24-1; clone size: .; J gene: TRBJ2-1
CDR3 DNA: TGTGCCAGCAGCACCGTTGAAACCGGGACAGGAGATTTCTACGAGCAGTACTTC; CDR3 protein: CASSTVETGTGDFYEQYF; D gene: TRBD1; V gene: TRBV11-1; clone size: .; J gene: TRBJ2-7
CDR3 DNA: TGTGCCAGCAGCGTAGTAGGACGACTTCTAGCGGGAGTGTGCAATGAGCAGTTCTTC; CDR3 protein: CASSVVGRLLAGVCNEQFF; D gene: TRBD2; V gene: TRBV9; clone size: .; J gene: TRBJ2-1
CDR3 DNA: TGTGCCAGCAGCTTATGGACTAGCGGGAACACAGATACGCAGTATTTT; CDR3 protein: CASSLWTSGNTDTQYF; D gene: TRBD2; V gene: TRBV5-4; clone size: .; J gene: TRBJ2-3
CDR3 DNA: TGTGCCAGTAGTCCGGACAGGACACGAGAGACCCAGTACTTC; CDR3 protein: CASSPDRTRETQYF; D gene: TRBD1; V gene: TRBV19; clone size: once; J gene: TRBJ2-5
CDR3 DNA: TGCAGTGCAAGGACAGGGAATCAGCCCCAGCATTTT; CDR3 protein: CSARTGNQPQHF; D gene: TRBD1; V gene: TRBV20-1; clone size: few; J gene: TRBJ1-5
CDR3 DNA: TGTGCCAGTAGTATCCTAGGCAGGGTTACTTTCTTT; CDR3 protein: CASSILGRVTFF; D gene: .; V gene: TRBV19; clone size: .; J gene: TRBJ1-1
CDR3 DNA: TGCAGTGCTAGAGGGCCGGCCGAGCAGTTCTTC; CDR3 protein: CSARGPAEQFF; D gene: .; V gene: TRBV20-1; clone size: .; J gene: TRBJ2-1
CDR3 DNA: TGTGCCGGAGCGGAGGGTAGGAATTCACCCCTCCACTTT; CDR3 protein: CAGAEGRNSPLHF; D gene: .; V gene: TRBV10-3; clone size: .; J gene: TRBJ1-6
CDR3 DNA: TGTGCCAGCAGCCAAGATCTGAGGGTAGAGGTCAATGAGCAGTTCTTC; CDR3 protein: CASSQDLRVEVNEQFF; D gene: .; V gene: TRBV4-2; clone size: many; J gene: TRBJ2-1
CDR3 DNA: TGCAGTGCCTCCGACCGGAGACCCCTCCACTTT; CDR3 protein: CSASDRRPLHF; D gene: .; V gene: TRBV20-1; clone size: .; J gene: TRBJ1-6
CDR3 DNA: TGTGCCAGCAGGGGCGAAGAGACCCAGTACTTC; CDR3 protein: CASRGEETQYF; D gene: .; V gene: TRBV2; clone size: .; J gene: TRBJ2-5
CDR3 DNA: TGTGCCAGCTTATACCGGGACAGGGACATATACGAGCAGTACTTC; CDR3 protein: CASLYRDRDIYEQYF; D gene: TRBD1; V gene: TRBV2; clone size: .; J gene: TRBJ2-7
CDR3 DNA: TGTGCCAGCAGTGGTCATAGCGGGAGAGGGTTCGACGAGCAGTACTTC; CDR3 protein: CASSGHSGRGFDEQYF; D gene: TRBD2; V gene: TRBV25-1; clone size: few; J gene: TRBJ2-7
CDR3 DNA: TGTGCCAGCCGAGAGGGCGGGGAGCTGTTTTTT; CDR3 protein: CASREGGELFF; D gene: .; V gene: TRBV7-6; clone size: .; J gene: TRBJ2-2
CDR3 DNA: TGTGCCAGCAGTCAATCTAACGGAGAGCAGTTCTTC; CDR3 protein: CASSQSNGEQFF; D gene: .; V gene: TRBV12-3/TRBV12-4; clone size: .; J gene: TRBJ2-1
CDR3 DNA: TGTGCCAGCAGCCAAACGGGAAACACTGAAGCTTTCTTT; CDR3 protein: CASSQTGNTEAFF; D gene: .; V gene: TRBV3-1; clone size: .; J gene: TRBJ1-1
CDR3 DNA: TGTGCCACCAGTGATTTCGGCGGGAGAGCCCCAGATACGCAGTATTTT; CDR3 protein: CATSDFGGRAPDTQYF; D gene: TRBD2; V gene: TRBV24-1; clone size: .; J gene: TRBJ2-3
CDR3 DNA: TGCAGCGTCTGGGCAGAGAACACTGAAGCTTTCTTT; CDR3 protein: CSVWAENTEAFF; D gene: .; V gene: TRBV29-1; clone size: once; J gene: TRBJ1-1
CDR3 DNA: TGTGCCAGCAGCTTGGCCTCTAGCGGGAGCTCCTACGAGCAGTACTTC; CDR3 protein: CASSLASSGSSYEQYF; D gene: TRBD2; V gene: TRBV7-8; clone size: .; J gene: TRBJ2-7
CDR3 DNA: TGCAGTGCTAGAGATCTCAGAAAGAACACTGAAGCTTTCTTT; CDR3 protein: CSARDLRKNTEAFF; D gene: .; V gene: TRBV20-1; clone size: .; J gene: TRBJ1-1